Below are 10 T cell receptor beta chains sequenced from a single sample in a study of T cell responses to AZD1222 COVID-19 vaccine. TCRdb's table, derived via immunoSEQ multiplex PCR, lists solely in-frame clones and lacks some. The sample includes more than 80,000 clones, 80% to 95% seen only once; the top ten take 28%. The sequences come from peripheral blood, collected 28 days after the second AZD1222 dose. The receptors were sampled from an adult who received the AZD1222 COVID-19 vaccine.

J is TRBJ2-5 and V is TRBV25-1, with 7 bases that match TRBD2. CDR3 size: 13 residues. Germline-derived CDR1 and CDR2 are MGHDK and SYGVNS. After removal of 4 bases from V and 7 bases from J, the junction contained 6 bases not matched to a gene. In DNA, the CDR3 is TGTGCCAGCAGTGGGGGGGGTCGGGCGACCCAGTACTTC. It translates to CASSGGGRATQYF.

The rearrangement links TRBV27 to TRBJ1-6; D remains unclear. This CDR3 spans 14 amino acids. Germline CDR1 MNHEY, CDR2 SMNVEV (reference sequence). Trimming cost V 6 bases and J 1 base, with 7 bases left between them. The CDR3 sequence: CASSLGSYNSPLHF. In DNA, the CDR3 is TGTGCCAGCAGCCTAGGGTCCTATAATTCACCCCTCCACTTT.

This chain links TRBV18 with TRBJ2-7; TRBD1 matches at 9 bases. V dropped 6 bases and J dropped 0; count of bases not matched to a gene: 6. The CDR3 is 15 residues long. CDR1 and CDR2 (germline): KGHSH, LQKENI. This CDR3 reads CASSPGQGLSYEQYF. The CDR3 DNA reads as TGTGCCAGCTCCCCCGGACAGGGGCTCTCCTACGAGCAGTACTTC.

The chain couples TRBV28 to TRBJ2-7; unclear D gene. This CDR3 has 12 amino acids. Germline V CDR1 and CDR2: MDHEN, SYDVKM. V gave up 5 bases and J gave up 5 bases, with 10 bases separating them. CDR3 sequence reads: CASSPQSDEQYF. In DNA form, the CDR3 reads TGTGCCAGCAGTCCCCAGTCAGACGAGCAGTACTTC.

This chain links TRBV19 with TRBJ1-2; TRBD1 aligns across 11 bases. This CDR3 contains 14 residues. The junction had 4 bases not matched to a gene; V was cut back by 6 bases and J by 4 bases. Germline V gives CDR1 LNHDA, CDR2 SQIVND (reference sequence). As DNA, the CDR3 is TGTGCCAGTAGCCCCGGGACAGGGGGCTATGGCTACACCTTC. Translated, it gives CASSPGTGGYGYTF.

This clone was counted a single time. The CDR3 DNA is TGTGCCAGCCAGGGGAGGTTCGGGACTGGGGTATACGAGCAGTACTTC. Its protein product is CASQGRFGTGVYEQYF. This chain joins TRBV28 and TRBJ2-7; D tentatively fits TRBD1 or TRBD2 (6 bases each). CDR3 length: 16 residues. V gave up 8 bases and J gave up 4 bases, with 24 bases separating them. Germline loops: CDR1 MDHEN, CDR2 SYDVKM. Combining the CDR3 with reference TRBV28 and TRBJ2-7 gives the whole variable domain DVKVTQSSRYLVKRTGEKVFLECVQDMDHENMFWYRQDPGLGLRLIYFSYDVKMKEKGDIPEGYSVSREKKERFSLILESASTNQTSMYLCASQGRFGTGVYEQYFGPGTRLTVT.

The V and J genes are TRBV3-1 (or the pseudogene TRBV3-2) and TRBJ2-5; the D gene is possibly TRBD1 (5 bases). The V end was cut by 6 bases, the J end by 2 bases, with 16 bases between. Germline-derived CDR1 and CDR2 are LGHDT and YNNKEL (reference sequence). CDR3 length: 15 residues. The CDR3 nucleotides are TGTGCCAGCAGACCGACAGCAGCGATGCAAGAGACCCAGTACTTC. Amino acids: CASRPTAAMQETQYF.

The chain carries TRBV16 and TRBJ2-4, with D tentatively TRBD1 or TRBD2 (5 bases each). The CDR3 spans 13 residues. The germline CDR1 and CDR2 sequences are KGHSY and FQNENV. V was cut by 2 bases and J by 4 bases, with 6 bases left in between. The CDR3 loop is CASSQGTKNIQYF. The DNA for the CDR3 is TGTGCCAGCAGCCAAGGGACGAAAAACATTCAGTACTTC.

The chain employs TRBV3-1 (or the pseudogene TRBV3-2) and TRBJ1-3, with 8 bases aligning to TRBD1. With V trimmed by 4 bases and J by 2 bases, 7 bases remained unmatched. The CDR3 sequence is 16 residues long. Germline V lookup: CDR1 LGHDT, CDR2 YNNKEL (reference sequence). The CDR3 coding sequence is TGTGCCAGCAGCCCCTCCGACAGGGGTCCTGGAAACACCATATATTTT. As protein: CASSPSDRGPGNTIYF.

J is TRBJ2-5 and V is TRBV7-3; the D gene is possibly TRBD1 (7 bases). The CDR3 runs 16 residues. Trimming shortened V by 5 bases and J by 1 base, and 17 bases separated the two germline ends. CDR1 and CDR2 from the germline V gene are SGHTA and FQGTGA. CDR3 amino acids: CASSPHPGDSQETQYF. CDR3 DNA: TGTGCCAGCAGCCCTCACCCGGGGGACAGCCAAGAGACCCAGTACTTC.